These 14 T cell receptor beta chains originate from one sample sequenced in a study of blood T cell repertoires in COVID-19. Data came from immunoSEQ multiplex PCR; TCRdb stores just in-frame clones and leaves some out. The sample records approximately 75,000 clones, 88% being singletons. Sequenced input: peripheral blood. The receptors derive from a man aged 50-60 years with acute or convalescent COVID-19.

This sequence joins TRBV28 and TRBJ2-2; 7 bases fit TRBD1. CDR1 and CDR2 (germline): MDHEN, SYDVKM. V lost 8 bases to trimming and J lost 9 bases; unmatched junction nucleotides: 12. CDR3 length: 14 amino acids. The CDR3 nucleotides are TGTGCCAGCTCGCGACAGGGAGTGGCAAGGGAGCTGTTTTTT. Amino acids: CASSRQGVARELFF.

The chain links TRBV6-6 to TRBJ2-5; TRBD2 matches 9 bases. Germline loops: CDR1 MNHNY, CDR2 SVGAGI (reference sequence). CDR3 size: 15 residues. With V trimmed by 4 bases and J by 4 bases, 7 bases remained unmatched. Here the CDR3 reads CASSSNSGGGETQYF. In DNA form, the CDR3 reads TGTGCCAGCAGTTCCAATAGCGGGGGAGGAGAGACCCAGTACTTC.

The rearrangement links TRBV6-4 to TRBJ2-7; 8 bases agree with TRBD1. The CDR3 totals 14 residues. V trimming: 3 bases; J trimming: 0 bases; junction bases outside the gene matches: 1. Per the germline V gene, CDR1 is MRHNA and CDR2 is SNTAGT. The CDR3 DNA follows: TGTGCCAGCAGTGAGACAGGGGACTCCTACGAGCAGTACTTC. Translation gives CASSETGDSYEQYF.

This chain links TRBV5-1 with TRBJ2-5; 9 bases are shared with TRBD1. Germline V CDR1 and CDR2: SGHRS, YFSETQ. V lost 2 bases, J lost 3 bases, and 5 bases stayed unmatched. The CDR3 spans 15 residues. The CDR3 DNA sequence: TGCGCCAGCAGCTTAGGGGACAGGGCGGAAGAGACCCAGTACTTC. Residues: CASSLGDRAEETQYF.

J is TRBJ1-1 and V is TRBV19, with D unresolved. With 1 base removed from V and 7 bases from J, the gap between germline ends came to 7 bases. The length of the CDR3 is 12 residues. CDR1 is LNHDA, CDR2 SQIVND, per germline (reference sequence). This CDR3 is CASSIGAGEAFF. DNA for the CDR3: TGTGCCAGTAGTATAGGGGCAGGTGAAGCTTTCTTT.

The chain recombines TRBV4-1 with TRBJ2-1; TRBD2 agrees at 13 bases. The CDR3 is made up of 16 amino acids. The V segment lost 2 bases and the J segment 6 bases; nucleotides outside the gene matches: 4. Germline V gives CDR1 MGHRA, CDR2 YSYEKL. CDR3: CASSQTGTSGVNEQFF. CDR3 sequence (DNA): TGCGCCAGCAGCCAAACGGGGACTAGCGGGGTCAATGAGCAGTTCTTC.

This clone was counted a single time. The CDR3 DNA follows: TGTGCCAGCAGCTTGGCCCGGGACATCGATGAAAAACTGTTTTTT. Translating it yields CASSLARDIDEKLFF. V and J are TRBV7-8 and TRBJ1-4; D is perhaps TRBD1 (6 bases). The CDR3 length is 15 residues. With 3 bases removed from V and 6 bases from J, the gap between germline ends came to 14 bases. CDR1 and CDR2 from the germline V gene are SGHVS and FQNEAQ.

V is TRBV9 and J is TRBJ1-3; TRBD1 agrees at 7 bases. The CDR3 totals 14 residues. Trimming at V came to 2 bases and at J to 4 bases, leaving 3 bases not matched to a gene. CDR1 is SGDLS and CDR2 is YYNGEE in the germline V gene. The CDR3 DNA follows: TGTGCCAGCAGCGTCGGACAGGACGGAAACACCATATATTTT. Encoded protein: CASSVGQDGNTIYF.

The chain employs TRBV6-5 and TRBJ1-4; 10 bases map to TRBD1. V was pared by 4 bases and J by 7 bases, with 6 bases of the junction left unmatched. CDR1 MNHEY and CDR2 SVGAGI come from the germline V gene. The CDR3 is 15 residues long. The CDR3 DNA sequence: TGTGCCAGCAGTTCGGACAGGGGGGAGGTTGAAAAACTGTTTTTT. It encodes CASSSDRGEVEKLFF.

This chain uses TRBV5-4 with TRBJ2-3; TRBD1 matches 8 bases. Germline loops: CDR1 SGHNT, CDR2 YYREEE (reference sequence). CDR3 length equals 15 residues. With 4 bases clipped from V and 2 bases from J, the junction kept 6 bases outside the gene matches. The CDR3 here is CASSPGTGVTDTQYF. CDR3 nucleotides: TGTGCCAGCAGCCCTGGGACAGGAGTCACAGATACGCAGTATTTT.

The chain joins TRBV29-1 to TRBJ1-1, with a weak D call TRBD1 (6 bases). Germline lookup yields CDR1 SQVTM and CDR2 ANQGSEA. Trimming removed 7 bases from V and 2 bases from J, with 11 bases in between. The CDR3 is 12 amino acids. The CDR3 DNA follows: TGCAGCGCTGGACAGTTTAACACTGAAGCTTTCTTT. This translates into CSAGQFNTEAFF.

The J gene is TRBJ2-7, the V gene TRBV10-3; 9 bases agree with TRBD1. There are 17 residues in the CDR3. V shed 2 bases, J shed 3 bases, and the junction held 11 bases outside the gene matches. Germline V gene sequence: CDR1 ENHRY, CDR2 SYGVKD. CDR3 sequence (DNA): TGTGCCATCAGTGAGAGGACCGGGACAGGGATAGGCTACGAGCAGTACTTC. Encoded protein: CAISERTGTGIGYEQYF.

The CDR3 DNA sequence: TGTGCCAGTAGTGACACAGGGGGCCGTAATGAAAAACTGTTTTTT. Protein product: CASSDTGGRNEKLFF. The chain uses TRBV19 and TRBJ1-4; 9 bases line up with TRBD1. The J segment lost 4 bases and the V segment lost 5 bases, leaving 5 bases of the junction unmatched. Looked up from germline, CDR1 is LNHDA and CDR2 is SQIVND (reference sequence). The CDR3 has 15 amino acids. The full variable domain, rest sourced from reference TRBV19 and TRBJ1-4, is DGGITQSPKYLFRKEGQNVTLSCEQNLNHDAMYWYRQDPGQGLRLIYYSQIVNDFQKGDIAEGYSVSREKKESFPLTVTSAQKNPTAFYLCASSDTGGRNEKLFFGSGTQLSVL.

J is TRBJ1-2 and V is TRBV7-2; 11 bases fit TRBD1. The junction had 5 bases not matched to a gene; V was cut back by 1 base and J by 7 bases. Germline V gene sequence: CDR1 SGHTA, CDR2 FQGNSA. The CDR3 runs to 15 residues. DNA for the CDR3: TGTGCCAGCAGCTTAGGCGGACAGGGGGCGGGTGGCTACACCTTC. This encodes CASSLGGQGAGGYTF. Filled out from reference TRBV7-2 and TRBJ1-2, the complete variable domain reads GAGVSQSPSNKVTEKGKDVELRCDPISGHTALYWYRQSLGQGLEFLIYFQGNSAPDKSGLPSDRFSAERTGGSVSTLTIQRTQQEDSAVYLCASSLGGQGAGGYTFGSGTRLTVV.